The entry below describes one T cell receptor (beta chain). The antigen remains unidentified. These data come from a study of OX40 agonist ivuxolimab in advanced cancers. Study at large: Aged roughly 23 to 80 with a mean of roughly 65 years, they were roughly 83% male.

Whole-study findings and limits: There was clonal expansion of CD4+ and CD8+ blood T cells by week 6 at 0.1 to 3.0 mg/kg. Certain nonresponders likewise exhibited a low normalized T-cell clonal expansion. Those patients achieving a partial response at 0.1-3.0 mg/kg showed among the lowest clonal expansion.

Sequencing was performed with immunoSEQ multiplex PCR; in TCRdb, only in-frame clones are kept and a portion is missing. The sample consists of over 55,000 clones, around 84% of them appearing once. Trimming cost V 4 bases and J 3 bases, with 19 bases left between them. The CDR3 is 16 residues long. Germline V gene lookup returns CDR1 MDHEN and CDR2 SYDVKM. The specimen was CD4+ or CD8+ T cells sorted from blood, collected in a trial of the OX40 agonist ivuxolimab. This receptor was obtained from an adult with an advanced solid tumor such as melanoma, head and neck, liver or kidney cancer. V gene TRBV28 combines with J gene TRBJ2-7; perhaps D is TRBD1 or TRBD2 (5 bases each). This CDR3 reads CASSSIPGRSSYEQYF. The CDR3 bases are TGTGCCAGCAGTTCCATACCGGGACGAAGCAGCTACGAGCAGTACTTC. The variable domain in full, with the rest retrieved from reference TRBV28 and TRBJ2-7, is DVKVTQSSRYLVKRTGEKVFLECVQDMDHENMFWYRQDPGLGLRLIYFSYDVKMKEKGDIPEGYSVSREKKERFSLILESASTNQTSMYLCASSSIPGRSSYEQYFGPGTRLTVT.